The rows below give T cell receptor beta chains drawn from one sample of a study of blood T cell repertoires in COVID-19. Using immunoSEQ multiplex PCR, the repertoire was profiled, and TCRdb retains in-frame clones only, with some absent. The sample has about 140,000 clones; almost 80% are singletons. The sequenced sample consisted of peripheral blood. These TCRs come from a man aged 60-69 years who had recovered from COVID-19. The CDR3 runs from the conserved cysteine through the conserved F or W. D genes are given only for firm matches. Clone size, where shown, is once, few, many, or a class for clones that have expanded.

NA	TRBV23-1	TRBJ1-5	NA	CASSQSARTANQPQHF	TGCGCCAGCAGTCAATCAGCACGGACAGCAAATCAGCCCCAGCATTTT
NA	TRBV5-1	TRBJ2-2	NA	CASSLNAGELFF	TGCGCCAGCAGCCTAAACGCCGGGGAGCTGTTTTTT
TRBD1	TRBV28	TRBJ1-2	NA	CATRTGDPNGYTF	TGTGCCACCAGGACAGGCGACCCTAATGGCTACACCTTC
NA	TRBV6-5	TRBJ1-2	NA	CATHFYGYTF	TGTGCCACCCATTTCTATGGCTACACCTTC
NA	TRBV9	TRBJ2-5	NA	CASSVAGLSGQETQYF	TGTGCCAGCAGCGTAGCTGGATTGTCAGGGCAAGAGACCCAGTACTTC
TRBD1	TRBV11-2	TRBJ2-7	NA	CASSSRTGVNYEQYF	TGTGCCAGCAGCTCCCGGACAGGGGTCAACTACGAGCAGTACTTC
TRBD2	TRBV10-1	TRBJ2-1	NA	CASSRGLADNEQFF	TGCGCCAGCAGTCGAGGACTAGCGGACAATGAGCAGTTCTTC
NA	TRBV19	TRBJ2-7	once	CASSSSIGLVYEQYF	TGTGCCAGTAGTAGCTCCATCGGACTCGTCTACGAGCAGTACTTC
TRBD2	TRBV18	TRBJ2-3	NA	CASSPRAPGGTDTQYF	TGTGCCAGCTCACCACGCGCCCCGGGGGGGACAGATACGCAGTATTTT
NA	TRBV19	TRBJ1-2	NA	CASSKEPTYGYTF	TGTGCCAGTAGTAAGGAGCCTACCTATGGCTACACCTTC
TRBD2	TRBV3-1/TRBV3-2	TRBJ2-5	NA	CASSQDGPGAGGRQETQYF	TGTGCCAGCAGCCAAGATGGTCCCGGAGCGGGGGGGCGTCAAGAGACCCAGTACTTC
TRBD1	TRBV19	TRBJ2-3	NA	CASRRDRDDTQYF	TGTGCCAGTAGGAGGGACAGGGACGATACGCAGTATTTT
NA	TRBV6-5	TRBJ2-3	NA	CASNPREPGTQYF	TGTGCCAGCAATCCTAGGGAGCCTGGTACGCAGTATTTT